A selection of T cell receptor beta chains follows, all from one sample in a study of blood T cell repertoires in COVID-19. This table comes from immunoSEQ multiplex PCR, and its TCRdb copy is limited to in-frame clones, with some not included. The sample carries roughly 380,000 clones, about 89% recorded once. Sequencing input: PBMCs or T cells enriched from blood (not recorded which). These receptors were taken from a man between 25 and 39 years old who had recovered from COVID-19. CDR3s include the opening cysteine and the closing phenylalanine or tryptophan. The order of the fields is J gene, clone size, D gene, V gene, CDR3 protein, CDR3 DNA. The D gene is left open where the match is weak. Size is stated for part of the rows, as once, few or many counts, or as a class when the clone is expanded.

j_gene: TRBJ1-6; abundance: -; d_gene: -; v_gene: TRBV19; CDR3aa: CASSMVRGNSPLHF; CDR3nt: TGTGCCAGTAGTATGGTCCGGGGTAATTCACCCCTCCACTTT
j_gene: TRBJ2-2; abundance: -; d_gene: -; v_gene: TRBV14; CDR3aa: CASMRWGANTGELFF; CDR3nt: TGTGCCAGCATGCGCTGGGGGGCGAACACCGGGGAGCTGTTTTTT
j_gene: TRBJ2-7; abundance: few; d_gene: TRBD1; v_gene: TRBV3-1/TRBV3-2; CDR3aa: CASSRPGQSYEQYF; CDR3nt: TGTGCCAGCAGCCGCCCGGGACAGAGCTACGAGCAGTACTTC
j_gene: TRBJ2-7; abundance: once; d_gene: TRBD2; v_gene: TRBV5-1; CDR3aa: CASSASVAGDYEQYF; CDR3nt: TGCGCCAGCAGCGCCTCGGTAGCGGGGGACTACGAGCAGTACTTC
j_gene: TRBJ1-1; abundance: -; d_gene: -; v_gene: TRBV10-3; CDR3aa: CAIRRQINTNTEAFF; CDR3nt: TGTGCCATCAGGAGACAGATCAACACGAACACTGAAGCTTTCTTT
j_gene: TRBJ2-3; abundance: -; d_gene: TRBD1; v_gene: TRBV30; CDR3aa: CASDRSSTDTQYF; CDR3nt: TGTGCCTCGGACAGGTCCAGCACAGATACGCAGTATTTT
j_gene: TRBJ2-3; abundance: -; d_gene: -; v_gene: TRBV24-1; CDR3aa: CATSDYKEPGDTQYF; CDR3nt: TGTGCCACCAGTGATTATAAGGAACCAGGGGATACGCAGTATTTT
j_gene: TRBJ1-4; abundance: -; d_gene: -; v_gene: TRBV7-3; CDR3aa: CASGAEGDEKLFF; CDR3nt: TGTGCCAGCGGGGCGGAAGGGGATGAAAAACTGTTTTTT
j_gene: TRBJ2-6; abundance: once; d_gene: -; v_gene: TRBV6-6; CDR3aa: CASSRFRDTLSGANVLTF; CDR3nt: TGTGCCAGCAGTCGTTTTCGGGACACCTTATCTGGGGCCAACGTCCTGACTTTC
j_gene: TRBJ1-2; abundance: -; d_gene: TRBD1; v_gene: TRBV2; CDR3aa: CASNPGTVLYGYTF; CDR3nt: TGTGCCAGCAATCCTGGGACAGTACTATATGGCTACACCTTC
j_gene: TRBJ1-5; abundance: -; d_gene: -; v_gene: TRBV5-1; CDR3aa: CASSPTGTGQPQHF; CDR3nt: TGCGCCAGCAGCCCAACAGGGACCGGTCAGCCCCAGCATTTT
j_gene: TRBJ1-2; abundance: -; d_gene: TRBD1; v_gene: TRBV3-1/TRBV3-2; CDR3aa: CASRDRGDNYGYTF; CDR3nt: TGTGCCAGCAGGGACAGGGGAGACAACTATGGCTACACCTTC
j_gene: TRBJ1-1; abundance: -; d_gene: TRBD1; v_gene: TRBV18; CDR3aa: CASSPTGTGGAGNTEAFF; CDR3nt: TGTGCCAGCTCACCTACAGGGACAGGGGGAGCGGGTAACACTGAAGCTTTCTTT
j_gene: TRBJ1-4; abundance: -; d_gene: -; v_gene: TRBV15; CDR3aa: CATSRARLANEKLFF; CDR3nt: TGTGCCACCAGCAGAGCACGGTTAGCTAATGAAAAACTGTTTTTT
j_gene: TRBJ2-2; abundance: few; d_gene: -; v_gene: TRBV27; CDR3aa: CASSLITGDLKNTGELFF; CDR3nt: TGTGCCAGCAGTTTGATAACAGGGGACTTAAAGAACACCGGGGAGCTGTTTTTT
j_gene: TRBJ2-1; abundance: -; d_gene: -; v_gene: TRBV5-8; CDR3aa: CASRSNEQFF; CDR3nt: TGTGCCAGCAGGAGCAATGAGCAGTTCTTC
j_gene: TRBJ2-7; abundance: -; d_gene: -; v_gene: TRBV6-1; CDR3aa: CASSEAAVSEQYF; CDR3nt: TGTGCCAGCAGTGAGGCGGCAGTCTCCGAGCAGTACTTC
j_gene: TRBJ2-7; abundance: few; d_gene: TRBD1; v_gene: TRBV7-9; CDR3aa: CASSRTGGNYEQYF; CDR3nt: TGTGCCAGCAGCCGGACAGGGGGGAACTACGAGCAGTACTTC
j_gene: TRBJ1-1; abundance: -; d_gene: TRBD1; v_gene: TRBV3-1/TRBV3-2; CDR3aa: CASSQGGTGAFF; CDR3nt: TGTGCCAGCAGCCAAGGAGGGACAGGGGCTTTCTTT
j_gene: TRBJ2-3; abundance: -; d_gene: TRBD2; v_gene: TRBV5-4; CDR3aa: CASSWGTSGVVTDTQYF; CDR3nt: TGTGCCAGCAGTTGGGGGACTAGCGGGGTGGTCACAGATACGCAGTATTTT
j_gene: TRBJ1-3; abundance: -; d_gene: TRBD1; v_gene: TRBV11-2; CDR3aa: CASRPSAGGRNTIYF; CDR3nt: TGTGCCAGCAGACCGTCCGCAGGGGGCCGTAACACCATATATTTT
j_gene: TRBJ1-2; abundance: -; d_gene: -; v_gene: TRBV5-1; CDR3aa: CASSPDSPYGYTF; CDR3nt: TGCGCCAGCAGTCCTGACAGTCCCTATGGCTACACCTTC
j_gene: TRBJ2-7; abundance: -; d_gene: -; v_gene: TRBV25-1; CDR3aa: CASARGYEQYF; CDR3nt: TGTGCCAGCGCCCGCGGCTACGAGCAGTACTTC
j_gene: TRBJ1-1; abundance: -; d_gene: -; v_gene: TRBV6-2/TRBV6-3; CDR3aa: CASSHITVMNTEAFF; CDR3nt: TGTGCCAGCAGTCACATAACAGTCATGAACACTGAAGCTTTCTTT
j_gene: TRBJ2-7; abundance: -; d_gene: -; v_gene: TRBV4-1; CDR3aa: CASSVAGYHEQYF; CDR3nt: TGCGCCAGCAGCGTGGCGGGATACCACGAGCAGTACTTC
j_gene: TRBJ1-4; abundance: -; d_gene: TRBD1; v_gene: TRBV5-4; CDR3aa: CASSNDRAEKLFF; CDR3nt: TGTGCCAGCAGTAATGACAGGGCTGAAAAACTGTTTTTT
j_gene: TRBJ2-7; abundance: -; d_gene: TRBD1; v_gene: TRBV6-6; CDR3aa: CASSWGQAMTYEQYF; CDR3nt: TGTGCCAGCAGTTGGGGACAGGCAATGACCTACGAGCAGTACTTC
j_gene: TRBJ1-1; abundance: -; d_gene: -; v_gene: TRBV7-6; CDR3aa: CASSSHLRGTEAFF; CDR3nt: TGTGCCAGCAGCTCCCACCTCAGGGGTACTGAAGCTTTCTTT
j_gene: TRBJ1-5; abundance: -; d_gene: TRBD1; v_gene: TRBV12-5; CDR3aa: CASGPPGTGDSTQPQHF; CDR3nt: TGTGCTAGTGGTCCCCCCGGGACAGGGGATTCAACCCAGCCCCAGCATTTT
j_gene: TRBJ1-4; abundance: -; d_gene: TRBD1; v_gene: TRBV6-5; CDR3aa: CASRGTGFEKLFF; CDR3nt: TGTGCCAGCAGGGGGACAGGGTTTGAAAAACTGTTTTTT
j_gene: TRBJ2-2; abundance: once; d_gene: TRBD1; v_gene: TRBV11-2; CDR3aa: CASRLGTVNTGELFF; CDR3nt: TGTGCCAGCAGGTTGGGGACAGTCAACACCGGGGAGCTGTTTTTT
j_gene: TRBJ1-5; abundance: -; d_gene: TRBD1; v_gene: TRBV5-6; CDR3aa: CASSLSRQGYQPQHF; CDR3nt: TGTGCCAGCAGCTTGTCGAGACAGGGCTATCAGCCCCAGCATTTT
j_gene: TRBJ1-1; abundance: -; d_gene: -; v_gene: TRBV5-6; CDR3aa: CASSLYDRNTEAFF; CDR3nt: TGTGCCAGCAGCTTATACGATAGGAACACTGAAGCTTTCTTT
j_gene: TRBJ2-7; abundance: -; d_gene: -; v_gene: TRBV4-1; CDR3aa: CASSQEVPVFNSYEQYF; CDR3nt: TGCGCCAGCAGCCAAGAGGTTCCAGTTTTTAACTCCTACGAGCAGTACTTC
j_gene: TRBJ1-4; abundance: -; d_gene: -; v_gene: TRBV18; CDR3aa: CASTSGEGEKLFF; CDR3nt: TGTGCCAGCACATCAGGGGAAGGTGAAAAACTGTTTTTT
j_gene: TRBJ2-2; abundance: -; d_gene: -; v_gene: TRBV28; CDR3aa: CASSSLRGRTGELFF; CDR3nt: TGTGCCAGCAGTTCTCTCAGGGGAAGGACCGGGGAGCTGTTTTTT
j_gene: TRBJ1-6; abundance: -; d_gene: TRBD1; v_gene: TRBV15; CDR3aa: CATSRGTGATSPLHF; CDR3nt: TGTGCCACCAGCAGAGGCACAGGGGCCACTTCACCCCTCCACTTT
j_gene: TRBJ2-7; abundance: -; d_gene: -; v_gene: TRBV7-9; CDR3aa: CASSLEDMRAITSEQYF; CDR3nt: TGTGCCAGCAGCTTAGAGGATATGCGGGCGATTACCTCCGAGCAGTACTTC
j_gene: TRBJ1-2; abundance: -; d_gene: TRBD1; v_gene: TRBV18; CDR3aa: CASSDGTGNYGYTF; CDR3nt: TGTGCCAGCTCAGACGGGACAGGCAACTATGGCTACACCTTC
j_gene: TRBJ2-7; abundance: few; d_gene: TRBD2; v_gene: TRBV5-4; CDR3aa: CASSSGLAGAEQYF; CDR3nt: TGTGCCAGCAGCTCCGGACTAGCGGGGGCAGAGCAGTACTTC
j_gene: TRBJ1-6; abundance: -; d_gene: TRBD1; v_gene: TRBV4-3; CDR3aa: CASSLEDRANSPLHF; CDR3nt: TGCGCCAGCAGCCTCGAGGACAGGGCTAATTCACCCCTCCACTTT
j_gene: TRBJ1-4; abundance: -; d_gene: -; v_gene: TRBV5-1; CDR3aa: CASSRDGTNEKLFF; CDR3nt: TGCGCCAGCAGCCGAGACGGGACTAATGAAAAACTGTTTTTT
j_gene: TRBJ2-3; abundance: -; d_gene: -; v_gene: TRBV4-1; CDR3aa: CASSQDRIGGDTQYF; CDR3nt: TGCGCCAGCAGCCAAGATCGCATCGGGGGAGATACGCAGTATTTT
j_gene: TRBJ1-2; abundance: -; d_gene: -; v_gene: TRBV9; CDR3aa: CASSARGGGAQSYGYTF; CDR3nt: TGTGCCAGCAGCGCTAGGGGAGGGGGGGCGCAGAGCTATGGCTACACCTTC
j_gene: TRBJ2-1; abundance: once; d_gene: -; v_gene: TRBV3-1/TRBV3-2; CDR3aa: CASRPSQGTYNEQFF; CDR3nt: TGTGCCAGCAGACCTTCCCAGGGGACCTACAATGAGCAGTTCTTC
j_gene: TRBJ2-1; abundance: -; d_gene: -; v_gene: TRBV7-2; CDR3aa: CASTFGALRGGYNEQFF; CDR3nt: TGTGCCAGCACCTTTGGCGCGTTAAGGGGCGGCTACAATGAGCAGTTCTTC
j_gene: TRBJ1-1; abundance: -; d_gene: -; v_gene: TRBV11-2; CDR3aa: CASSGGIRTEAFF; CDR3nt: TGTGCCAGCAGCGGAGGAATCAGAACTGAAGCTTTCTTT
j_gene: TRBJ1-1; abundance: few; d_gene: -; v_gene: TRBV7-6; CDR3aa: CASSLAKGGMVAEAFF; CDR3nt: TGTGCCAGCAGCTTAGCTAAGGGAGGGATGGTTGCTGAAGCTTTCTTT
j_gene: TRBJ2-5; abundance: -; d_gene: -; v_gene: TRBV7-2; CDR3aa: CASSRQETQYF; CDR3nt: TGTGCCAGCAGCCGGCAAGAGACCCAGTACTTC
j_gene: TRBJ2-2; abundance: once; d_gene: TRBD2; v_gene: TRBV5-1; CDR3aa: CASSLVSGGTGELFF; CDR3nt: TGCGCCAGCAGCTTGGTGTCGGGGGGCACCGGGGAGCTGTTTTTT
j_gene: TRBJ2-7; abundance: -; d_gene: TRBD2; v_gene: TRBV10-2; CDR3aa: CATVSMTSGGPAYEQYF; CDR3nt: TGCGCCACCGTCTCTATGACTAGCGGGGGACCCGCCTACGAGCAGTACTTC
j_gene: TRBJ1-5; abundance: -; d_gene: TRBD1; v_gene: TRBV7-9; CDR3aa: CASSLEGGIQPQHF; CDR3nt: TGTGCCAGCAGCTTAGAAGGGGGCATTCAGCCCCAGCATTTT
j_gene: TRBJ1-2; abundance: -; d_gene: TRBD1; v_gene: TRBV12-3/TRBV12-4; CDR3aa: CASRPGTVGYTF; CDR3nt: TGTGCCAGCAGACCCGGGACAGTCGGCTACACCTTC
j_gene: TRBJ1-3; abundance: -; d_gene: TRBD1; v_gene: TRBV9; CDR3aa: CASSVAGQGAGNTIYF; CDR3nt: TGTGCCAGCAGCGTAGCGGGACAGGGTGCGGGAAACACCATATATTTT